The 9 T cell receptor beta chains in this list originate from one sample, sequenced in a study of response to subunit inactivated influenza vaccine listed by TCRdb under 2018. Libraries came from RT-PCR. The listed sequencing device is Illumina HiSeq 2500. The public reads were run again by TCRdb, first through fastp at Q25 and then through MiXCR, and only productive beta chains were kept. Every distinct CDR3 protein forms one entry, paired with its most common genes and DNA. The sample profile shows around 570,000 distinct CDR3 sequences; about 10% of them were found once. About 10% of the sample goes to the ten largest clones. A further study also used this sample, focusing on T cells expressing NK-cell markers. In that second paper, the authors write: The TCR beta cDNA libraries were made using 5'RACE template switching, a step that added both a universal primer site and unique molecular identifiers.

The sample was PBMCs from blood, taken on the day of vaccination. These receptors were collected from a man aged 50 to 60 who received an inactivated influenza vaccine. Donor details come from another sample of the same person, matched by shared clones.

This clonotype was detected only a few times. V is TRBV29-1 and J is TRBJ2-7; 8 bases match TRBD2. This CDR3 comprises 14 residues. Unmatched junction bases numbered 8, after V lost 5 bases and J lost 2 bases. Germline V lookup: CDR1 SQVTM, CDR2 ANQGSEA. The CDR3 DNA sequence: TGCAGCGTTTTTAGCGGGGTACCCGCCTACGAGCAGTACTTC. Translated: CSVFSGVPAYEQYF.

Ten or more counts support this clonotype. The chain employs TRBV27 and TRBJ2-2; 10 bases are shared with TRBD1. Germline loops: CDR1 MNHEY, CDR2 SMNVEV (reference sequence). This CDR3 is built from 15 residues. Trimming took 6 bases from V and 0 from J; bases not matched to a gene: 1. The CDR3 spells CASRTGGANTGELFF. The DNA for the CDR3 is TGTGCCAGCAGGACAGGGGGCGCGAACACCGGGGAGCTGTTTTTT.

Only a few counts were recorded for this clonotype. The V gene is TRBV4-2, the J gene TRBJ2-3; possible D gene TRBD2, 6 bases. The CDR3 consists of 14 residues. V was clipped by 2 bases and J by 5 bases, with 11 bases between them. The germline V gene has CDR1 LGHNA and CDR2 YNFKEQ. In DNA, the CDR3 is TGTGCCAGCAGCCAACCCGGGAGTCGAGATACGCAGTATTTT. It encodes CASSQPGSRDTQYF.

The V gene is TRBV25-1, the J gene TRBJ2-1; 10 positions match TRBD2. This CDR3 is 13 amino acids long. Germline V CDR1 and CDR2: MGHDK, SYGVNS. V shed 10 bases and J 6 bases; nucleotides not matched to a gene: 6. The CDR3, as DNA: TGTGCCACCTCACTAGCGGGAACCAATGAGCAGTTCTTC. This translates into CATSLAGTNEQFF.

There are many counts of this clonotype. The chain couples TRBV12-3 or TRBV12-4 to TRBJ1-5, with TRBD1 matching over 7 bases. V trimming: 6 bases; J trimming: 4 bases; junction bases outside the gene matches: 9. The CDR3 has 15 residues. This CDR3 is CASSRPGQTNQPQHF. Here the CDR3 DNA reads TGTGCCAGCAGCCGACCGGGACAGACTAATCAGCCCCAGCATTTT.

This clonotype was seen a few times. The chain couples TRBV4-3 to TRBJ1-2, with 8 bases lining up with TRBD1. In germline, CDR1 is LGHNA, CDR2 YSLEER. J lost 6 bases, V lost 4 bases, and 7 bases had no gene match. The CDR3 runs to 14 residues. CDR3 in amino acids: CASSLEDRVNGYTF. The CDR3 DNA sequence: TGCGCCAGCAGCCTCGAGGACAGGGTAAATGGCTACACCTTC.

The chain carries TRBV4-3 and TRBJ2-5, with D maybe TRBD1 (6 bases). The length of the CDR3 is 15 residues. V was pared by 4 bases and J by 5 bases, with 17 bases between. CDR1 is LGHNA and CDR2 is YSLEER in the germline V gene. The chain's CDR3 is CASSPDSNTGETQYF. CDR3 in DNA: TGCGCCAGCAGCCCCGATTCTAACACAGGGGAGACCCAGTACTTC.

This clonotype was seen only a few times. The chain combines TRBV7-9 with TRBJ2-1, with 11 bases lining up with TRBD2. The J segment lost 5 bases and the V segment lost 6 bases, leaving 9 bases of the junction unmatched. Per germline, CDR1 SEHNR and CDR2 FQNEAQ (reference sequence). There are 16 residues in the CDR3. The CDR3 loop reads CASSPPGLAENNEQFF. The CDR3 bases are TGTGCCAGCAGTCCCCCGGGACTAGCGGAAAACAATGAGCAGTTCTTC.

This clonotype has just a few counts. This sequence joins TRBV7-9 and TRBJ2-5, with 7 bases fitting TRBD2. With V trimmed by 5 bases and J by 2 bases, 14 bases remained unmatched. The CDR3 loop spans 17 amino acids. CDR1 is SEHNR and CDR2 is FQNEAQ in the germline V gene (reference sequence). Written as DNA, the CDR3 is TGTGCCAGCAGCCCCCGCAGTAGCGGGCCATTTCAAGAGACCCAGTACTTC. Protein: CASSPRSSGPFQETQYF.